The present T cell receptor (beta chain) was sequenced within a study of Ad26.COV2.S vaccination and SARS-CoV-2 variants. Sequenced by immunoSEQ multiplex PCR; TCRdb stores in-frame clones only, minus some. Among 300,000 to 350,000 clones listed, about nine tenths were seen once. The V end was cut by 4 bases, the J end by 8 bases, with 12 bases between. The CDR3 length is 13 residues. Germline lookup yields CDR1 LNHDA and CDR2 SQIVND (reference sequence). Treatment meaning: roughly 19 received Ad26.COV2.S at low or high dose, single or two shots; roughly five received placebo; per-sample allocation not given. Specimen acquisition occurred on day 63 following the initial vaccine or placebo injection.

The clonotype comes from a person aged 18-60 years who received the Ad26.COV2.S COVID-19 vaccine or a placebo. Material: peripheral blood, obtained in a trial of Ad26.COV2.S vaccine versus placebo. This chain connects TRBV19 to TRBJ2-1, with D possibly being TRBD2 (5 bases). CDR3 in amino acids: CASSTLDGDEQFF. The CDR3 DNA sequence: TGTGCCAGTAGTACCCTGGACGGGGATGAGCAGTTCTTC.